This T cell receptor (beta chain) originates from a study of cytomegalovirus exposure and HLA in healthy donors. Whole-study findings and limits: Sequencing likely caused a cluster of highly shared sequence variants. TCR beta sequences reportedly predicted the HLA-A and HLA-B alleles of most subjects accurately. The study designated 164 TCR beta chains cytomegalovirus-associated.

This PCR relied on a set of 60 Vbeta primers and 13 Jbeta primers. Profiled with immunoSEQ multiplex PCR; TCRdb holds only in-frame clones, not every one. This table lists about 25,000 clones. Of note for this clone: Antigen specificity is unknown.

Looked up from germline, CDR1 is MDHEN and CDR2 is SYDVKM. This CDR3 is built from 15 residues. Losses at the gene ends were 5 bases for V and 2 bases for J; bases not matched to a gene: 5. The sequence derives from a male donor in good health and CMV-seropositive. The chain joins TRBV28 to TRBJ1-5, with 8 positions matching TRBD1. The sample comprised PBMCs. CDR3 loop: CASSPPGQGNQPQHF. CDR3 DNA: TGTGCCAGCAGTCCTCCGGGACAGGGCAATCAGCCCCAGCATTTT. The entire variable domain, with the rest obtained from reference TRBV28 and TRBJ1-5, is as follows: DVKVTQSSRYLVKRTGEKVFLECVQDMDHENMFWYRQDPGLGLRLIYFSYDVKMKEKGDIPEGYSVSREKKERFSLILESASTNQTSMYLCASSPPGQGNQPQHFGDGTRLSIL.